This T cell receptor beta chain originates from a study of Graves' ophthalmopathy and Graves' hyperthyroidism. Study-level results: Among expanded thyroid clonotypes above 0.001 frequency, most also occurred in blood.

On this clonotype: What it binds is not known.

The CDR3 length is 14 residues. The germline V gene has CDR1 SGHRS and CDR2 YFSETQ. Trimming took off 6 bases at V and 11 bases at J, with 22 bases between the two ends. Transcripts of RNA were the source for amplifying TCR beta CDR3 regions. HTBI primers served in a first-round RT-PCR, which a second-round multiplex PCR followed. TCRdb redid the calling of the multiplex PCR reads with MiXCR, one entry per CDR3 protein. The sample holds about 550,000 distinct CDR3 sequences, about 40% seen once. Sequenced sample: peripheral blood or thyroid tissue (not recorded which). This chain joins TRBV5-1 and TRBJ2-3; D gene unclear. The TCR was taken from an adult man with Graves' hyperthyroidism. Here the CDR3 reads CASKVSSTNNEQYF. The DNA of the CDR3 is TGCGCCAGCAAGGTCAGCAGCACCAACAATGAGCAGTATTTT.